These 14 T cell receptor beta chains share one sample of origin, sequenced in a study of OX40 agonist ivuxolimab in advanced cancers. Here immunoSEQ multiplex PCR was the method, and the copy in TCRdb shows in-frame clones only, minus some. The repertoire holds approximately 41,000 clones, with around nine tenths as singletons. The sample in question was CD4+ or CD8+ T cells sorted from blood, obtained in a trial of the OX40 agonist ivuxolimab. These receptors originate from an adult with an advanced solid tumor such as melanoma, head and neck, liver or kidney cancer.

This chain joins TRBV28 and TRBJ2-3; D remains ambiguous. Trimming took 4 bases from V and 2 from J, leaving 10 bases between them. The CDR3 consists of 14 residues. Germline CDR1 reads MDHEN; CDR2 reads SYDVKM. CDR3 coding DNA: TGTGCCAGCAGTTATGAACCGATCACAGATACGCAGTATTTT. Its protein is CASSYEPITDTQYF.

The chain employs TRBV5-1 and TRBJ2-3, with D possibly TRBD1 on 5 matching bases. The V end lost 6 bases, the J end lost 1 base, and 12 bases lay between the germline ends. CDR1 is SGHRS, CDR2 YFSETQ, per germline. This CDR3 is 14 amino acids long. DNA for the CDR3: TGCGCCAGCACCCTGGGGCAGGGCACAGATACGCAGTATTTT. Residues: CASTLGQGTDTQYF.

The chain joins TRBV5-1 to TRBJ1-4; the D gene is possibly TRBD1 (5 bases). V was cut by 1 base and J by 7 bases, with 11 bases left in between. CDR3 length: 14 residues. Germline V gives CDR1 SGHRS, CDR2 YFSETQ. The CDR3 region is CASSLTGSFEKLFF. The CDR3 DNA reads TGCGCCAGCAGCTTGACAGGATCGTTTGAAAAACTGTTTTTT.

The chain uses TRBV19 and TRBJ2-1; TRBD2 aligns across 9 bases. The CDR3 runs 14 residues. V shed 10 bases, J shed 7 bases, and the junction held 11 bases outside the gene matches. Germline-derived CDR1 and CDR2 are LNHDA and SQIVND (reference sequence). CDR3 DNA: TGTGCCACCGGCGCGGGAGGGCCTTGGAATGAGCAGTTCTTC. It yields the protein CATGAGGPWNEQFF.

This chain uses TRBV6-5 with TRBJ2-7, with TRBD2 matching over 12 bases. This CDR3 comprises 14 residues. Germline V gene data show CDR1 as MNHEY and CDR2 as SVGAGI. V was clipped by 6 bases and J by 6 bases; unmatched bases: 6. The CDR3 protein is CASRPGLAGPEQYF. In DNA, the CDR3 is TGTGCCAGCAGACCGGGACTAGCGGGTCCCGAGCAGTACTTC.

The J gene is TRBJ2-3, the V gene TRBV4-1; D might be TRBD2 (5 bases). The V gene lost 1 base and the J gene lost 1 base, with 15 bases spanning the gap. Germline assignment: CDR1 MGHRA and CDR2 YSYEKL. CDR3 length equals 17 residues. CDR3 loop: CASSQVFAERGTDTQYF. DNA for the CDR3: TGCGCCAGCAGCCAAGTTTTTGCGGAGAGGGGCACAGATACGCAGTATTTT.

This rearrangement joins TRBV7-2 to TRBJ2-7; tentatively, D is TRBD1 or TRBD2 (5 bases each). Germline V gene sequence: CDR1 SGHTA, CDR2 FQGNSA. V was pared by 8 bases and J by 5 bases, with 16 bases between. This CDR3 comprises 13 residues. CDR3 sequence: CASDRPGAHEQYF. The CDR3 DNA is TGTGCCAGCGACCGCCCCGGGGCCCACGAGCAGTACTTC.

The J gene is TRBJ1-3, the V gene TRBV19; D remains unclear. The V end was cut by 4 bases, the J end by 2 bases, with 9 bases between. The germline gives CDR1 LNHDA, CDR2 SQIVND (reference sequence). The CDR3 spans 14 residues. The CDR3 spells CASSSLKPGNTIYF. The CDR3 bases are TGTGCCAGTAGTAGTCTTAAGCCTGGAAACACCATATATTTT.

The chain employs TRBV13 and TRBJ2-7; D might be TRBD2 (5 bases). The germline V and J ends were trimmed by 6 bases and 0 bases, with 15 bases remaining between them. Germline CDR1 is PRHDT and CDR2 is FYEKMQ (reference sequence). The CDR3 consists of 15 residues. The CDR3 loop is CASSYGGSSSYEQYF. CDR3 DNA sequence: TGTGCCAGCAGTTATGGCGGGTCGAGCTCCTACGAGCAGTACTTC. Combining the CDR3 with reference TRBV13 and TRBJ2-7 gives the whole variable domain AAGVIQSPRHLIKEKRETATLKCYPIPRHDTVYWYQQGPGQDPQFLISFYEKMQSDKGSIPDRFSAQQFSDYHSELNMSSLELGDSALYFCASSYGGSSSYEQYFGPGTRLTVT.

The chain carries TRBV27 and TRBJ2-1; D not certain. Trimming took off 7 bases at V and 7 bases at J, with 11 bases between the two ends. In germline, CDR1 is MNHEY, CDR2 SMNVEV (reference sequence). This CDR3 is built from 12 residues. In DNA, the CDR3 is TGTGCCAGCATTATAACTCTGAATGAGCAGTTCTTC. Its translation is CASIITLNEQFF.

V usage is TRBV2 and J usage is TRBJ2-5, with 14 bases aligning to TRBD2. The CDR3 is 15 amino acids. The germline V gene has CDR1 SNHLY and CDR2 FYNNEI. After removal of 4 bases from V and 4 bases from J, the junction contained 2 bases not matched to a gene. CDR3 residues: CASSGGTSGGETQYF. As DNA, the CDR3 is TGTGCCAGCAGTGGAGGGACTAGCGGGGGAGAGACCCAGTACTTC.

The chain uses TRBV18 and TRBJ2-7; tentative D call: TRBD1 (6 bases). V was shortened by 4 bases and J by 3 bases, with 7 bases between the two germline ends. CDR1 is KGHSH and CDR2 is LQKENI in the germline V gene. This CDR3 has 12 amino acids. The CDR3 nucleotides are TGTGCCAGCTCACAGGACAGCTACGAGCAGTACTTC. It translates to CASSQDSYEQYF.

The chain joins TRBV18 to TRBJ1-5; the D is unclear. V gave up 2 bases and J gave up 2 bases, with 7 bases separating them. CDR3 length: 14 residues. Germline CDR1 is KGHSH and CDR2 is LQKENI. DNA for the CDR3: TGTGCCAGCTCACCAACGGATCGCAATCAGCCCCAGCATTTT. Translated, it gives CASSPTDRNQPQHF.

This sequence joins TRBV4-1 and TRBJ2-7; unclear D gene. This CDR3 is 13 amino acids long. From germline, CDR1 is MGHRA and CDR2 YSYEKL. V was cut by 2 bases and J by 5 bases, with 10 bases left in between. CDR3 region: CASSQSRDHEQYF. The CDR3 nucleotides are TGCGCCAGCAGCCAATCTAGGGATCACGAGCAGTACTTC.